Included here is one T cell receptor beta chain sequence, with context. Its antigen is currently unknown. Treatment defined: approximately nine-day PBMC culture with coronavirus spike peptide pools or control peptides (ViraFEST assay). Peptide-pool expansion of antigen-specific T cells preceded TCR sequencing in ViraFEST. The data originate from a study of vaccination and CD4 T cells after COVID-19. Trimming removed 8 bases at V and 4 bases at J, with 18 bases between. This CDR3 spans 15 amino acids. CDR1 is MNHEY and CDR2 is SVGEGT in the germline V gene. Cultured CD4+ T cell DNA underwent sequencing with the Oncomine TCR Beta short-read assay. TCRdb re-called the PCR reads through MiXCR, storing one row per CDR3 protein. The sample gives 15,000 to 20,000 distinct CDR3 sequences, about 50% of which show up once; around 7.3% is in the top ten.

This material consisted of CD4+ T cells from blood, cultured in vitro, taken before SARS-CoV-2 vaccination. This sequence originates from a human donor who had recovered from COVID-19. The chain carries TRBV6-2 or TRBV6-3 and TRBJ2-1; tentative D call: TRBD2 (6 bases). The CDR3 reads CASVYRDSGYNEQFF. The CDR3 DNA follows: TGTGCCAGCGTCTACCGGGACTCCGGTTACAATGAGCAGTTCTTC.